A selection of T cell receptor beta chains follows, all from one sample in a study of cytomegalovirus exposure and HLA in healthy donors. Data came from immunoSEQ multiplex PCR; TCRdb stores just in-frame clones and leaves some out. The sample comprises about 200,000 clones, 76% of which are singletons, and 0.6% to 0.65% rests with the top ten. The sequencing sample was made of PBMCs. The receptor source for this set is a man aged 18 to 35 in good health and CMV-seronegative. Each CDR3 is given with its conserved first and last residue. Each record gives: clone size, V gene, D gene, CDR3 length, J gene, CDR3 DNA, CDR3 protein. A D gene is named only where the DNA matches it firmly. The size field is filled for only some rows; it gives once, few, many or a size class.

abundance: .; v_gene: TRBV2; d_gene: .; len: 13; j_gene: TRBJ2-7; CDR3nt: TGTGCCAGCAGGGAGGGACAGTGGGACGAGCAGTACTTC; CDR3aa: CASREGQWDEQYF
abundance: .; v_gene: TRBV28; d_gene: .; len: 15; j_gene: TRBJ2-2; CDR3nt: TGTGCCAGCAGTTTACAGCGGATGAACACCGGGGAGCTGTTTTTT; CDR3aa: CASSLQRMNTGELFF
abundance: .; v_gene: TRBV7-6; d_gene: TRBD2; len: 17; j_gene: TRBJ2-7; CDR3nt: TGTGCCAGCAGTCTCGGGAGCGGGGGTGTAACGAGGTACGAGCAGTACTTC; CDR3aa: CASSLGSGGVTRYEQYF
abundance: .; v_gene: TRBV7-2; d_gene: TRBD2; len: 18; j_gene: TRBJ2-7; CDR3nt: TGTGCCAGCAGCTTAGTCGGGACTAGCTTCGTGGAGGTATACGAGCAGTACTTC; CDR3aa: CASSLVGTSFVEVYEQYF
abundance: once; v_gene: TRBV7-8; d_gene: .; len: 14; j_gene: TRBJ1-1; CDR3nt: TGTGCCAGCAGCACACAAAACATGAACACTGAAGCTTTCTTT; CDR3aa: CASSTQNMNTEAFF
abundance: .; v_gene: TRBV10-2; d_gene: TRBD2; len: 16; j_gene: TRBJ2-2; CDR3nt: TGCGCCAGCAGTGACACCGGGACTAGCGGTTCCGGGGAGCTGTTTTTT; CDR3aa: CASSDTGTSGSGELFF
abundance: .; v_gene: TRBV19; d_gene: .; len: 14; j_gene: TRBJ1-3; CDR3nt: TGTGCCAGTAGTCGGGGACTAGATGGAAACACCATATATTTT; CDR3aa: CASSRGLDGNTIYF
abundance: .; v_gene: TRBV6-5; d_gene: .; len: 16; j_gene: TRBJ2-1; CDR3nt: TGTGCCAGCAGTTACACCCTATCTACGGTCGTCAATGAGCAGTTCTTC; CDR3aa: CASSYTLSTVVNEQFF
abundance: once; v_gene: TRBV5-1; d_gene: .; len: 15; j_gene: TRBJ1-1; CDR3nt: TGCGCCAGCAGCTTGGGAGCAGGGCAGAACACTGAAGCTTTCTTT; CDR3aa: CASSLGAGQNTEAFF
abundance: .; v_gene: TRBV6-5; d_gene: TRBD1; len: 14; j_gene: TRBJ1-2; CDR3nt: TGTGCCAGCACGTACGGACAGGGGGCGTATGGCTACACCTTC; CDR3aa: CASTYGQGAYGYTF
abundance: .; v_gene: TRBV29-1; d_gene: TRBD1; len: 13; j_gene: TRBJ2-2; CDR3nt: TGCAGCGTTGTAGACAGGGTGCCCGGGGAGCTGTTTTTT; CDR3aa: CSVVDRVPGELFF
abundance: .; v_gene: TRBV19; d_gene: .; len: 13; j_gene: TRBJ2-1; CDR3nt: TGTGCCAGTAGTACCCTAGAGCTTCGAGAGCAGTTCTTC; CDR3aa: CASSTLELREQFF
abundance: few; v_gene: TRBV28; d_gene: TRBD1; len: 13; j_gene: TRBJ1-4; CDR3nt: TGTGCCAGCCTAAAGGGGGCGGGGGAAAAACTGTTTTTT; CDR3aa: CASLKGAGEKLFF
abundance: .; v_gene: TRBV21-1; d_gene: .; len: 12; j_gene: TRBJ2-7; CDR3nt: TGTGCCAGCAGATCGGGACAGTACGAGCAGTACTTC; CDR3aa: CASRSGQYEQYF
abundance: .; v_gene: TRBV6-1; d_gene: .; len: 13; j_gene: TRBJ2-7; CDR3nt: TGTGCCAGCAGTGAAGCTCACTCCTACGAGCAGTACTTC; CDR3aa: CASSEAHSYEQYF
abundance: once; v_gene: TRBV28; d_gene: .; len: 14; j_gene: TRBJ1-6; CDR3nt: TGTGCCAGCTTTACTAGCTCCTATAATTCACCCCTCCACTTT; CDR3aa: CASFTSSYNSPLHF
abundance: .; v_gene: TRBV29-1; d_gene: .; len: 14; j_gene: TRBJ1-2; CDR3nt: TGCAGCGTTGAGGACCCTCGGGAGACCTATGGCTACACCTTC; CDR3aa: CSVEDPRETYGYTF
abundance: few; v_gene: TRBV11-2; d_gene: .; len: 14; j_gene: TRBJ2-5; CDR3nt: TGTGCCACCTCCCGAGGGGGGGGTCAAGAGACCCAGTACTTC; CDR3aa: CATSRGGGQETQYF
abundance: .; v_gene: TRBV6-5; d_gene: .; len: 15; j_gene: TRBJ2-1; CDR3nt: TGTGCCAGCAAGGGGGCGGGAATGTCCTACAATGAGCAGTTCTTC; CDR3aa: CASKGAGMSYNEQFF
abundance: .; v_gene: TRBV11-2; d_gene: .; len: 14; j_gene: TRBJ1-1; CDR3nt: TGTGCCAGCAGCTCCGCGTGGGCGGGAACTGAAGCTTTCTTT; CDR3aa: CASSSAWAGTEAFF
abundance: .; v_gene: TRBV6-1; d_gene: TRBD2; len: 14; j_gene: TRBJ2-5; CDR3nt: TGTGCCAGCAGCTCTAGCGGGAGTCTGAGAGAGCAGTACTTC; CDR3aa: CASSSSGSLREQYF
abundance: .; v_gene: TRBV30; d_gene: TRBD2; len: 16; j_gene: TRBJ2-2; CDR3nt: TGTGCCTGGAGCGGAGGGACTAGCGGAAACACCGGGGAGCTGTTTTTT; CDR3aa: CAWSGGTSGNTGELFF